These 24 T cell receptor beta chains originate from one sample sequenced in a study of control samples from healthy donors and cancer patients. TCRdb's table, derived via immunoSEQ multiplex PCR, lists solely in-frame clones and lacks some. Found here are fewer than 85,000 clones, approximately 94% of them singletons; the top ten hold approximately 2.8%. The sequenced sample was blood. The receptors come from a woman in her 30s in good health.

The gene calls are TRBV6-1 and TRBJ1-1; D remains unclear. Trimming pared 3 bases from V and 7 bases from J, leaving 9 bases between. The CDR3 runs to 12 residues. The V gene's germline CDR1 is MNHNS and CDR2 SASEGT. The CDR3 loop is CASSDGRREAFF. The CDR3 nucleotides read TGTGCCAGCAGTGACGGACGCCGTGAAGCTTTCTTT.

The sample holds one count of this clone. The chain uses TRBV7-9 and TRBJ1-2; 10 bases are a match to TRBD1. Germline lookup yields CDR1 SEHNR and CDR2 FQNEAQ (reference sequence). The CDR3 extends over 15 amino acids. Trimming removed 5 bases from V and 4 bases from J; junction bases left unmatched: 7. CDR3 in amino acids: CASSDDRGPGYGYTF. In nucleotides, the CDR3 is TGTGCCAGCAGCGACGACAGGGGGCCGGGCTATGGCTACACCTTC.

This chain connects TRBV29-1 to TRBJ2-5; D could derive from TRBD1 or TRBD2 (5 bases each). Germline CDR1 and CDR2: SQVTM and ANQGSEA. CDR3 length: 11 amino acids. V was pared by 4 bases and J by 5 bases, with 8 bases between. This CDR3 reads CSVGEGETQYF. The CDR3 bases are TGCAGCGTTGGAGAGGGGGAGACCCAGTACTTC. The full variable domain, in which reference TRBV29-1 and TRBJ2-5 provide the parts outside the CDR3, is SAVISQKPSRDICQRGTSLTIQCQVDSQVTMMFWYRQQPGQSLTLIATANQGSEATYESGFVIDKFPISRPNLTFSTLTVSNMSPEDSSIYLCSVGEGETQYFGPGTRLLVL.

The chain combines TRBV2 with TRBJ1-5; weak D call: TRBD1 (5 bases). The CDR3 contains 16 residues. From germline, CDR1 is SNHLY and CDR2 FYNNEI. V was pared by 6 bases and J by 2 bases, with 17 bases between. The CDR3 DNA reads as TGTGCCAGCAGGGGATTGGGGGTGGTAGGCAATCAGCCCCAGCATTTT. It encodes CASRGLGVVGNQPQHF.

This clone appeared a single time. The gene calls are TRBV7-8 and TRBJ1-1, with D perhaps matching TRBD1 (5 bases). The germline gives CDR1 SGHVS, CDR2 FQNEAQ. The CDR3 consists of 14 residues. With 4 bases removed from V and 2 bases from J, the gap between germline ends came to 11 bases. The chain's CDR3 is CASSYDRFNTEAFF. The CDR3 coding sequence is TGTGCCAGCAGCTATGACAGATTCAACACTGAAGCTTTCTTT. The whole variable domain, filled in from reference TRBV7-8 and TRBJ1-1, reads GAGVSQSPRYKVAKRGQDVALRCDPISGHVSLFWYQQALGQGPEFLTYFQNEAQLDKSGLPSDRFFAERPEGSVSTLKIQRTQQEDSAVYLCASSYDRFNTEAFFGQGTRLTVV.

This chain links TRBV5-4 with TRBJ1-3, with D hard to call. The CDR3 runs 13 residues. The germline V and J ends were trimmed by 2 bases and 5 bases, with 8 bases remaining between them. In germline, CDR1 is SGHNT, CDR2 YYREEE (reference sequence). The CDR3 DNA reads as TGTGCCAGCAGCTTACCCCAGAGAAACACCATATATTTT. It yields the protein CASSLPQRNTIYF.

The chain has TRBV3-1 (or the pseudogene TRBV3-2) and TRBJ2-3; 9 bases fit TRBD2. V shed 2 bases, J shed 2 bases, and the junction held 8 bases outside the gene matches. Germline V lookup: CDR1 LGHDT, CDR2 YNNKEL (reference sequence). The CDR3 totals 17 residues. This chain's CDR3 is CASSQWMAGGSTDTQYF. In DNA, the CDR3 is TGTGCCAGCAGCCAATGGATGGCGGGGGGGTCCACAGATACGCAGTATTTT.

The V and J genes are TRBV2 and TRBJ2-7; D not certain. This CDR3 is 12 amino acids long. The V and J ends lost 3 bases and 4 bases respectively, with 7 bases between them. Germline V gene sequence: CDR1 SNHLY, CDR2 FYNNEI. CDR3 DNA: TGTGCCAGCAGTGAGGAAGGGTACGAGCAGTACTTC. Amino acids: CASSEEGYEQYF.

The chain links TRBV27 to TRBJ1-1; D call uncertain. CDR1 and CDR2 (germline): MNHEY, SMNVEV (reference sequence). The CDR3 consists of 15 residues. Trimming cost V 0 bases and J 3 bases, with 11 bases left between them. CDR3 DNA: TGTGCCAGCAGTTTATCGGGAGGAGCGGACACTGAAGCTTTCTTT. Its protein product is CASSLSGGADTEAFF.

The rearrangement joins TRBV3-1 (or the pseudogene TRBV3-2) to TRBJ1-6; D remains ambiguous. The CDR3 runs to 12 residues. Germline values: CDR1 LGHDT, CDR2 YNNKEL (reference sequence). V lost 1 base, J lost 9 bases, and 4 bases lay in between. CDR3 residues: CASSQVLSPLHF. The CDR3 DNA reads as TGTGCCAGCAGCCAAGTACTTTCACCCCTCCACTTT.

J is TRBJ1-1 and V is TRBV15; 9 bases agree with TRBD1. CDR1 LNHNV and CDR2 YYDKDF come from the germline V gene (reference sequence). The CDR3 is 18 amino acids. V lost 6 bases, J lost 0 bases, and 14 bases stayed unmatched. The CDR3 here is CATSWGLGDRDMNTEAFF. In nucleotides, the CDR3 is TGTGCCACCAGTTGGGGTTTGGGGGACAGGGATATGAACACTGAAGCTTTCTTT.

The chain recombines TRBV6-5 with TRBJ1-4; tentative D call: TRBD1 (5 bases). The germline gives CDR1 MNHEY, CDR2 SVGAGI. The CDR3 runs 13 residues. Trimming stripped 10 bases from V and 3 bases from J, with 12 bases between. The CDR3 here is CAIGGAANEKLFF. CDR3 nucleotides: TGTGCCATCGGTGGGGCAGCTAATGAAAAACTGTTTTTT.

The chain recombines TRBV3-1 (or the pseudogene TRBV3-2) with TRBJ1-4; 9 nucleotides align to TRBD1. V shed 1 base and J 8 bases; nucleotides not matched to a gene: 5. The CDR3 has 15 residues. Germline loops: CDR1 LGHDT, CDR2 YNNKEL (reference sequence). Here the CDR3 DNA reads TGTGCCAGCAGCCAAGGCGGGACAGGGCAGGAAAAACTGTTTTTT. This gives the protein CASSQGGTGQEKLFF.

CDR3 DNA: TGCGCCAGCAGCCCGGGACCGAAGGAGGAAAAACTGTTTTTT. Protein: CASSPGPKEEKLFF. This chain links TRBV5-1 with TRBJ1-4; a weak D match, TRBD1 (5 bases). This CDR3 comprises 14 residues. Deletions cut 4 bases from V and 8 bases from J, with 15 bases between. CDR1 is SGHRS, CDR2 YFSETQ, per germline.

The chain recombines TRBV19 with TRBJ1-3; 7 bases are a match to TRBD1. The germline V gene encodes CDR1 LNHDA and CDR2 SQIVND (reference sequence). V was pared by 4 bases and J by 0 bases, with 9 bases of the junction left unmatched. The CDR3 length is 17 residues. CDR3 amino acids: CASSNKRQGYSGNTIYF. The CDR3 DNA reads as TGTGCCAGTAGTAACAAGAGACAGGGTTACTCTGGAAACACCATATATTTT.

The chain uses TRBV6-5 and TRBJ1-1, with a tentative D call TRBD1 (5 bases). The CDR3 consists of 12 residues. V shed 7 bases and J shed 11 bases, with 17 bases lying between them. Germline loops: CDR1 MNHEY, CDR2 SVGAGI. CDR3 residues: CASIHSRRGAFF. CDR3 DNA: TGTGCCAGCATTCACTCAAGACGGGGCGCTTTCTTT.

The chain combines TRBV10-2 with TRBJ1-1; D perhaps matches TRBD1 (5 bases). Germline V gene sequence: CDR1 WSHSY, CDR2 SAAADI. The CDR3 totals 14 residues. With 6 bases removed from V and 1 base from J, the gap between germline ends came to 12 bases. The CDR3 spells CASRDTDSNTEAFF. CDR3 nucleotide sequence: TGCGCCAGCAGGGACACCGACTCGAACACTGAAGCTTTCTTT.

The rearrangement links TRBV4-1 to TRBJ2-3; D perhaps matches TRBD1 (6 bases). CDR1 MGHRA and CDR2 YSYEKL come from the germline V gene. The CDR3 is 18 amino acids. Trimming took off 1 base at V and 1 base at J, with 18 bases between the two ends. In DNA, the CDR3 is TGCGCCAGCAGCCAAGTATCTCTCGAGAGGACAGGCACAGATACGCAGTATTTT. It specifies CASSQVSLERTGTDTQYF.

CDR3 nucleotides: TGTGCCAGCAGCTCGACCGGGACCGTGACTAGCGGGGGGGTCCACGAGCAGTACTTC. Its translation: CASSSTGTVTSGGVHEQYF. The chain recombines TRBV5-8 with TRBJ2-5, with 14 bases identical to TRBD2. The J call is uncertain, as TRBJ2-7 better fits the DNA end. The germline V gene encodes CDR1 SGHTS and CDR2 YDEGEE. The CDR3 covers 19 residues.

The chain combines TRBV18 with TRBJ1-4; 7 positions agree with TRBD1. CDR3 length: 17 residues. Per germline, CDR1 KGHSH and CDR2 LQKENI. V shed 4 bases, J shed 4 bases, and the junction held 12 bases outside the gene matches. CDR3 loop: CASSLSPPTGNNEKLFF. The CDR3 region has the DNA TGTGCCAGCTCACTATCGCCCCCGACAGGGAATAATGAAAAACTGTTTTTT.

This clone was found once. The CDR3 sequence is CASNLNSPLHF. The DNA of the CDR3 is TGTGCCAGCAATCTCAATTCACCCCTCCACTTT. The chain has TRBV6-5 and TRBJ1-6; D remains ambiguous. CDR3 size: 11 residues. The germline V gene encodes CDR1 MNHEY and CDR2 SVGAGI. V lost 7 bases and J lost 7, with 5 bases in between.

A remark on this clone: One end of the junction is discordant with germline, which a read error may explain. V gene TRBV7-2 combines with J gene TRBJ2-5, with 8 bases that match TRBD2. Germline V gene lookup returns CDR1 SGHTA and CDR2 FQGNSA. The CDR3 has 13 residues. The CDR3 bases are TGTGCCAGCAGTTTAGGGACTAGGGAGACCCAGTACTTC. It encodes CASSLGTRETQYF.

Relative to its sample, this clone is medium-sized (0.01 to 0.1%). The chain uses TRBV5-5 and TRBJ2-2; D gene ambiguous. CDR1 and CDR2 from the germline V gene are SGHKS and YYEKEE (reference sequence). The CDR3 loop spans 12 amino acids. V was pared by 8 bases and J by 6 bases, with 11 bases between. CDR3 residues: CASQLHSGELFF. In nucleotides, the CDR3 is TGTGCCAGTCAGCTTCATTCCGGGGAGCTGTTTTTT.

The CDR3 DNA is TGTGCCAGCACCTCCGCAGGAGATGGAAACACCATATATTTT. It specifies CASTSAGDGNTIYF. This chain links TRBV25-1 with TRBJ1-3; D unresolved. This CDR3 region has 14 residues. Germline-derived CDR1 and CDR2 are MGHDK and SYGVNS. V was clipped by 7 bases and J by 3 bases, with 13 bases between them.